These 25 T cell receptor beta chains came from one sample sequenced in a study of CD8+CD57+ T cells in acquired aplastic anemia. According to the study, genomic DNA was the template for TCR beta VDJ and CDR3 profiling. TCRdb redid the calling of the reads with MiXCR, one entry per CDR3 protein. The sample has 250,000 to 350,000 distinct CDR3 sequences, approximately 57% seen once. Sequencing was performed on sorted CD4+, CD8+, or CD8+CD57+ T cells (not recorded which) from PBMCs. These receptors all come from a human donor with severe aplastic anemia or a healthy control (not recorded which).

This sequence joins TRBV3-1 and TRBJ2-7; TRBD1 agrees at 8 bases. The trim removed 2 bases at V and 0 bases at J, leaving 9 bases unmatched. CDR1 LGHDT and CDR2 YNNKEL come from the germline V gene (reference sequence). The CDR3 is 17 residues long. CDR3 amino acids: CASSQKLRQGPSYEQYF. CDR3 in DNA: TGTGCCAGCAGCCAAAAGTTAAGACAGGGGCCCTCCTACGAGCAGTACTTC.

This chain links TRBV19 with TRBJ1-6; the D gene is possibly TRBD1 (5 bases). The germline gives CDR1 LNHDA, CDR2 SQIVND (reference sequence). With 6 bases removed from V and 3 bases from J, the gap between germline ends came to 12 bases. The CDR3 is 15 amino acids. The CDR3 reads CASRATDRYNSPLHF. As DNA, the CDR3 is TGTGCCAGTAGGGCGACAGACCGCTATAATTCACCCCTCCACTTT.

Notes on this clonotype: Germline and junction disagree at one end, which may indicate a read error. The rearrangement links TRBV24-1 to TRBJ2-5, with a tentative D call TRBD1 (5 bases). The germline gives CDR1 KGHDR, CDR2 SFDVKD. CDR3 length equals 13 residues. CDR3 nucleotides: TGTGCCGCCAGTGCCCGGCAGGGTGGGACCCAGTACTTC. Amino acid sequence: CAASARQGGTQYF.

This chain uses TRBV29-1 with TRBJ2-3, with 9 bases that match TRBD2. This CDR3 comprises 14 residues. Trimming removed 7 bases from V and 0 bases from J; junction bases left unmatched: 5. Germline CDR1 is SQVTM and CDR2 is ANQGSEA. CDR3 region: CSAATSGSTDTQYF. DNA for the CDR3: TGCAGCGCTGCGACTAGCGGCAGCACAGATACGCAGTATTTT.

This chain links TRBV24-1 with TRBJ1-6; D is possibly TRBD1 (6 bases). Germline V gene data show CDR1 as KGHDR and CDR2 as SFDVKD. Trimming took off 7 bases at V and 7 bases at J, with 7 bases between the two ends. The CDR3 is 12 residues long. In DNA, the CDR3 is TGTGCCACCAGGCAGGGGAATTCACCCCTCCACTTT. As protein: CATRQGNSPLHF.

This chain connects TRBV20-1 to TRBJ2-1; no clear D gene. The V and J ends lost 3 bases and 2 bases respectively, with 11 bases between them. The CDR3 totals 14 residues. From germline, CDR1 is DFQATT and CDR2 SNEGSKA (reference sequence). CDR3: CSASPPVTYNEQFF. The DNA of the CDR3 is TGCAGTGCTAGCCCCCCGGTAACCTACAATGAGCAGTTCTTC.

V gene TRBV6-5 combines with J gene TRBJ2-7; 10 positions match TRBD1. Germline CDR1 MNHEY, CDR2 SVGAGI. CDR3 length: 16 residues. V trimming: 7 bases; J trimming: 0 bases; junction bases outside the gene matches: 9. Written as DNA, the CDR3 is TGTGCCAGCAATAAGCCGGGACAGGGGAACTCCTACGAGCAGTACTTC. Its translation: CASNKPGQGNSYEQYF.

A remark on this clonotype: The junction differs from germline at one of its ends, possibly a read error. The J gene is TRBJ2-5, the V gene TRBV29-1, with 12 positions matching TRBD1. The CDR3 has 10 residues. Germline V gene data show CDR1 as SQVTM and CDR2 as ANQGSEA. CDR3 nucleotides: TGCAGCGTTGATGGGACAGGGGGCTCATTC. It encodes CSVDGTGGSF. The whole variable domain, filled in from reference TRBV29-1 and TRBJ2-5, reads SAVISQKPSRDICQRGTSLTIQCQVDSQVTMMFWYRQQPGQSLTLIATANQGSEATYESGFVIDKFPISRPNLTFSTLTVSNMSPEDSSIYLCSVDGTGGSFGPGTRLLVL.

This clonotype was found many times. The rearrangement joins TRBV2 to TRBJ1-6; D is uncertain. Per germline, CDR1 SNHLY and CDR2 FYNNEI. The V end lost 6 bases, the J end lost 8 bases, and 11 bases lay between the germline ends. This CDR3 region has 13 residues. CDR3 nucleotide sequence: TGTGCCAGCAGCAATTCCGCCCATTCACCCCTCCACTTT. This encodes CASSNSAHSPLHF. The variable domain in full, with the rest retrieved from reference TRBV2 and TRBJ1-6, is EPEVTQTPSHQVTQMGQEVILRCVPISNHLYFYWYRQILGQKVEFLVSFYNNEISEKSEIFDDQFSVERPDGSNFTLKIRSTKLEDSAMYFCASSNSAHSPLHFGNGTRLTVT.

This clonotype was seen ten or more times. The V call is TRBV5-1, the J call TRBJ2-3; 7 bases agree with TRBD1. Germline V CDR1 and CDR2: SGHRS, YFSETQ. Germline trimming cut 0 bases from V and 4 bases from J; bases unmatched to any gene: 11. CDR3 length equals 17 residues. CDR3 DNA sequence: TGCGCCAGCAGCTTGGCCGGACAGGCGCGGAGCTCAGATACGCAGTATTTT. Translation: CASSLAGQARSSDTQYF.

This clonotype was picked up one time. The rearrangement uses TRBV11-2 and TRBJ2-7; 7 bases are a match to TRBD1. After removal of 2 bases from V and 6 bases from J, the junction contained 7 bases not matched to a gene. The CDR3 has 14 residues. Germline assignment: CDR1 SGHAT and CDR2 FQNNGV. In nucleotides, the CDR3 is TGTGCCAGCAGCTTAAACTACGGGACAGTCGAGCAGTACTTC. This encodes CASSLNYGTVEQYF. Variable domain in full (rest from reference TRBV11-2 and TRBJ2-7): EAGVAQSPRYKIIEKRQSVAFWCNPISGHATLYWYQQILGQGPKLLIQFQNNGVVDDSQLPKDRFSAERLKGVDSTLKIQPAKLEDSAVYLCASSLNYGTVEQYFGPGTRLTVT.

Of note for this clonotype: At one end the junction does not follow the germline gene, possibly because of a read error. The rearrangement joins TRBV5-5 to TRBJ2-7, with TRBD1 matching 7 bases. CDR3 length equals 13 residues. Per germline, CDR1 SGHKS and CDR2 YYEKEE (reference sequence). The CDR3 sequence is CASSSQGIGEQYF. CDR3 bases: TGCGCCAGCAGCTCACAGGGGATAGGTGAGCAGTACTTC. Filled out from reference TRBV5-5 and TRBJ2-7, the complete variable domain reads DAGVTQSPTHLIKTRGQQVTLRCSPISGHKSVSWYQQVLGQGPQFIFQYYEKEERGRGNFPDRFSARQFPNYSSELNVNALLLGDSALYLCASSSQGIGEQYFGPGTRLTVT.

The J gene is TRBJ2-2, the V gene TRBV3-1; weak D call: TRBD1 (5 bases). Germline CDR1 LGHDT, CDR2 YNNKEL (reference sequence). The CDR3 consists of 14 residues. V lost 3 bases and J 5 bases, leaving 10 bases between the germline ends. In DNA, the CDR3 is TGTGCCAGCAGCCAGATAGGGGTTACCGGGGAGCTGTTTTTT. It translates to CASSQIGVTGELFF.

The chain uses TRBV2 and TRBJ1-4; D might be TRBD1 (5 bases). With 6 bases removed from V and 8 bases from J, the gap between germline ends came to 13 bases. Germline values: CDR1 SNHLY, CDR2 FYNNEI. This CDR3 comprises 13 residues. The CDR3 protein is CASRGTEWEKLFF. CDR3 sequence (DNA): TGTGCCAGCAGGGGGACCGAGTGGGAAAAACTGTTTTTT.

J is TRBJ1-6 and V is TRBV2; D not certain. Germline CDR1 SNHLY, CDR2 FYNNEI. The CDR3 covers 16 residues. Trimming removed 6 bases at V and 6 bases at J, with 18 bases between. This CDR3 reads CASRASAGPSNSPLHF. The CDR3 DNA reads as TGTGCCAGCAGAGCGAGTGCAGGACCATCTAATTCACCCCTCCACTTT.

This clonotype was recorded at least ten times. The V gene is TRBV29-1, the J gene TRBJ2-5; D not certain. The germline V gene has CDR1 SQVTM and CDR2 ANQGSEA. The CDR3 loop spans 11 amino acids. V lost 4 bases and J 1 base, leaving 4 bases between the germline ends. The CDR3 DNA reads TGCAGCGTTGGACCCCAAGAGACCCAGTACTTC. It translates to CSVGPQETQYF.

This clonotype was seen ten or more times. The chain has TRBV11-2 and TRBJ1-2, with a weak D call TRBD1 (6 bases). Germline CDR1 and CDR2: SGHAT and FQNNGV. V shed 1 base and J shed 0 bases, with 18 bases lying between them. This CDR3 spans 18 amino acids. The CDR3 sequence: CASSLARPQDRANYGYTF. CDR3 coding DNA: TGTGCCAGCAGCTTAGCACGACCCCAGGACAGAGCTAACTATGGCTACACCTTC.

The chain has TRBV19 and TRBJ1-1, with TRBD1 as a possible D gene (5 bases). V gave up 8 bases and J gave up 4 bases, with 11 bases separating them. CDR3 length: 12 residues. The germline gives CDR1 LNHDA, CDR2 SQIVND (reference sequence). The CDR3 is CASSARGTEAFF. DNA of the CDR3: TGTGCCAGTTCAGCTAGGGGCACTGAAGCTTTCTTT.

J is TRBJ2-2 and V is TRBV14, with 9 bases aligning to TRBD1. Trimming at V came to 4 bases and at J to 7 bases, leaving 7 bases not matched to a gene. The CDR3 has 15 amino acids. Germline-derived CDR1 and CDR2 are SGHDN and FVKESK. The CDR3 loop reads CASSPWTGVIGELFF. The CDR3, as DNA: TGTGCCAGCAGCCCCTGGACAGGGGTGATCGGGGAGCTGTTTTTT.

This clonotype has a count of ten or more. The CDR3 does not end in the conserved phenylalanine or tryptophan, so this is likely a read error. It is unclear where the CDR3 begins or ends on the DNA, so no DNA is shown, and the CDR3 is as TCRdb lists it. This rearrangement joins TRBV28 to TRBJ1-1; the table's D call, TRBD1, was not checked against the DNA. Germline V gives CDR1 MDHEN, CDR2 SYDVKM. With termini counted, the CDR3 has 11 amino acids. This CDR3 is CASSFLNQGYI.

The chain has TRBV29-1 and TRBJ1-2; D gene uncertain. This CDR3 region has 11 residues. The V end lost 4 bases, the J end lost 6 bases, and 9 bases lay between the germline ends. Germline V gene data show CDR1 as SQVTM and CDR2 as ANQGSEA. CDR3 sequence reads: CSVGSRNGYTF. CDR3 DNA sequence: TGCAGCGTTGGGTCCCGAAATGGCTACACCTTC. Complete variable domain (other parts from reference TRBV29-1 and TRBJ1-2): SAVISQKPSRDICQRGTSLTIQCQVDSQVTMMFWYRQQPGQSLTLIATANQGSEATYESGFVIDKFPISRPNLTFSTLTVSNMSPEDSSIYLCSVGSRNGYTFGSGTRLTVV.

This clonotype has a count of ten or more. V gene TRBV12-5 combines with J gene TRBJ1-5; 8 nucleotides align to TRBD1. The CDR3 has 20 amino acids. Germline-derived CDR1 and CDR2 are LGHNT and FRNRAP. Trimming at V came to 2 bases and at J to 2 bases, leaving 17 bases not matched to a gene. The CDR3: CASGLTLPWTGLKGNQPQHF. CDR3 in DNA: TGTGCTAGTGGTTTGACCCTCCCATGGACAGGGCTTAAGGGCAATCAGCCCCAGCATTTT.

This clonotype occurred many times. J is TRBJ1-5 and V is TRBV19; TRBD1 matches 8 bases. J gave up 4 bases and V 7 bases, and 9 bases lay outside the gene matches. Germline V gene sequence: CDR1 LNHDA, CDR2 SQIVND (reference sequence). The CDR3 has 15 amino acids. This CDR3 reads CASTLDRAANQPQHF. Here the CDR3 DNA reads TGTGCCAGTACCTTGGACAGGGCGGCTAATCAGCCCCAGCATTTT. Looking up the rest from reference TRBV19 and TRBJ1-5 gives the full variable domain: DGGITQSPKYLFRKEGQNVTLSCEQNLNHDAMYWYRQDPGQGLRLIYYSQIVNDFQKGDIAEGYSVSREKKESFPLTVTSAQKNPTAFYLCASTLDRAANQPQHFGDGTRLSIL.

This clonotype was observed at least ten times. The V call is TRBV7-9, the J call TRBJ2-7; TRBD1 matches 8 bases. Per the germline V gene, CDR1 is SEHNR and CDR2 is FQNEAQ (reference sequence). The CDR3 is 14 amino acids. V was pared by 3 bases and J by 5 bases, with 6 bases of the junction left unmatched. CDR3 sequence reads: CASSFSDRVNEQYF. For the CDR3, the DNA is TGTGCCAGCAGCTTTTCGGACAGGGTAAACGAGCAGTACTTC.

Comments on this clonotype: Germline and junction disagree at one end, which may indicate a read error. The chain uses TRBV5-1 and TRBJ2-5; 11 bases align to TRBD2. Germline V gives CDR1 SGHRS, CDR2 YFSETQ. This CDR3 has 15 amino acids. The CDR3 protein is CASSTGLAAQETQYF. The CDR3 region has the DNA TGTGCCAGCAGCACGGGACTAGCGGCCCAAGAGACCCAGTACTTC.